This passage covers 7 T cell receptor beta chains from one sample sequenced in a study of blood T cell repertoires in COVID-19. Produced via immunoSEQ multiplex PCR; TCRdb's table is partial and in-frame only. The data show approximately 47,000 clones, more than 70% seen once. The sample taken for sequencing was peripheral blood. The receptors come from a woman aged 55-69 years with acute or convalescent COVID-19.

This chain connects TRBV21-1 to TRBJ1-2; TRBD1 reflects the table's D call only, with no check against the DNA. TRBV21-1 is shown as a pseudogene. The CDR3 is 15 residues long. The CDR3 DNA reads TGTGCCAGCCGACGTCTGAACAGTGATAACTATGGCTACACCTTC. It encodes CASRRLNSDNYGYTF.

This chain connects TRBV27 to TRBJ2-5; 7 bases line up with TRBD2. The V gene's germline CDR1 is MNHEY and CDR2 SMNVEV (reference sequence). This CDR3 contains 14 residues. The V segment lost 5 bases and the J segment 5 bases; nucleotides outside the gene matches: 8. CDR3 DNA sequence: TGTGCCAGCAGTCCCTTCAGCGGGGCGGAGACCCAGTACTTC. Residues: CASSPFSGAETQYF.

The chain is built from TRBV2 and TRBJ1-1, with 7 nucleotides matching TRBD1. CDR3 length: 14 residues. Trimming cost V 6 bases and J 1 base; bases outside gene matches: 5. Germline V gene lookup returns CDR1 SNHLY and CDR2 FYNNEI. The CDR3 sequence: CASSIGDRNTEAFF. The CDR3 region has the DNA TGTGCCAGCAGCATAGGGGACAGGAACACTGAAGCTTTCTTT.

V is TRBV5-6 and J is TRBJ1-1; TRBD1 is a possible D gene (6 bases). Trimming cost V 3 bases and J 8 bases, with 14 bases left between them. The V gene's germline CDR1 is SGHDT and CDR2 YYEEEE. This CDR3 spans 13 amino acids. CDR3 nucleotides: TGTGCCAGCAGCTCGGGAACAGGGCTCGAAGCTTTCTTT. It encodes CASSSGTGLEAFF.

The table lists this clone with a few counts. The chain couples TRBV5-1 to TRBJ1-5; TRBD1 matches at 8 bases. The CDR3 is 15 residues long. Germline CDR1 reads SGHRS; CDR2 reads YFSETQ. The trim removed 7 bases at V and 3 bases at J, leaving 9 bases unmatched. The CDR3 loop reads CASRPETGDNQPQHF. The CDR3 DNA sequence: TGCGCCAGCCGACCCGAGACAGGGGACAATCAGCCCCAGCATTTT. Full variable domain (outside the CDR3, taken from reference TRBV5-1 and TRBJ1-5): KAGVTQTPRYLIKTRGQQVTLSCSPISGHRSVSWYQQTPGQGLQFLFEYFSETQRNKGNFPGRFSGRQFSNSRSEMNVSTLELGDSALYLCASRPETGDNQPQHFGDGTRLSIL.

This clone is a singleton in its sample. The chain joins TRBV5-1 to TRBJ1-2; D is uncertain. The V and J ends lost 4 bases and 6 bases respectively, with 19 bases between them. Germline V gene data show CDR1 as SGHRS and CDR2 as YFSETQ. The CDR3 is 15 residues long. CDR3: CASSAVGRSMDGYTF. The CDR3 DNA reads TGCGCCAGCAGCGCGGTCGGCAGATCTATGGATGGCTACACCTTC.

This chain uses TRBV7-9 with TRBJ1-1, with 9 bases fitting TRBD1. V lost 5 bases to trimming and J lost 4 bases; unmatched junction nucleotides: 5. There are 14 residues in the CDR3. Germline-derived CDR1 and CDR2 are SEHNR and FQNEAQ (reference sequence). CDR3 residues: CASSTGGGGTEAFF. As DNA, the CDR3 is TGTGCCAGCAGCACAGGGGGCGGGGGCACTGAAGCTTTCTTT.